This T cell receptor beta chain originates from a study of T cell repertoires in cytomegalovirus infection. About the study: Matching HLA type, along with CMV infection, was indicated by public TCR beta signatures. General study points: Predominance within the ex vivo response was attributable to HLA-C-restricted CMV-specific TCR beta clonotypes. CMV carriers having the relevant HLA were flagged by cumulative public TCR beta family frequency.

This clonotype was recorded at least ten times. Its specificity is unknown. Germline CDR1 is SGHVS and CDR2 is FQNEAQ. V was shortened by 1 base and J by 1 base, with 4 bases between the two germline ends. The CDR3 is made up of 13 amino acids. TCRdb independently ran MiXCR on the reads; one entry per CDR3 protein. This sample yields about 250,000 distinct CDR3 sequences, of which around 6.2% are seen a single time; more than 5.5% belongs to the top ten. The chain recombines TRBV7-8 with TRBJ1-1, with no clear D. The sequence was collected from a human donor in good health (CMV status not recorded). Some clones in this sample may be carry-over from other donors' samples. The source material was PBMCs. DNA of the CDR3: TGTGCCAGCAGCTTAGAAGAGAACACTGAAGCTTTCTTT. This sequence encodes CASSLEENTEAFF. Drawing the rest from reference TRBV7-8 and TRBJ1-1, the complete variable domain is GAGVSQSPRYKVAKRGQDVALRCDPISGHVSLFWYQQALGQGPEFLTYFQNEAQLDKSGLPSDRFFAERPEGSVSTLKIQRTQQEDSAVYLCASSLEENTEAFFGQGTRLTVV.